These 21 T cell receptor beta chains came from one sample sequenced in a study of cytomegalovirus exposure and HLA in healthy donors. Both 60 Vbeta primers and 13 Jbeta primers went into the PCR. Profiled with immunoSEQ multiplex PCR; TCRdb holds only in-frame clones, not every one. The table lists around 130,000 clones, around 81% of them singletons. The sequenced sample was PBMCs. The receptors stem from a woman aged 50 to 60 in good health and CMV-seronegative.

This clone was counted once. The rearrangement uses TRBV13 and TRBJ2-7; 9 bases map to TRBD2. Germline loops: CDR1 PRHDT, CDR2 FYEKMQ (reference sequence). The CDR3 spans 18 residues. Trimming at V came to 5 bases and at J to 5 bases, leaving 19 bases not matched to a gene. The CDR3 protein is CASSRMRGAGGLVHEQYF. CDR3 nucleotide sequence: TGTGCCAGCAGCCGCATGCGTGGGGCGGGAGGGTTGGTCCACGAGCAGTACTTC.

Concerning this clone: Other DNA sequences in this sample translate to the same CDR3. For the CDR3, the DNA is TGCGCCAGCAGCTACGGACAGGGGGCGGGCGAGCAGTACTTC. It specifies CASSYGQGAGEQYF. The V call is TRBV5-1, the J call TRBJ2-7; 11 bases are shared with TRBD1. The germline gives CDR1 SGHRS, CDR2 YFSETQ. CDR3 length: 14 amino acids. Trimming at V came to 3 bases and at J to 6 bases, leaving 5 bases not matched to a gene.

This chain joins TRBV7-9 and TRBJ1-2; D gene uncertain. Trimming left V 1 base short and J 8 bases short, with 17 bases between. The germline V gene has CDR1 SEHNR and CDR2 FQNEAQ (reference sequence). CDR3 length equals 15 residues. The CDR3 sequence is CASSLVADLGRGYTF. For the CDR3, the DNA is TGTGCCAGCAGCTTAGTAGCGGATTTGGGGAGAGGCTACACCTTC.

The chain carries TRBV7-9 and TRBJ2-7; the D gene is possibly TRBD1 (5 bases). Trimming removed 4 bases at V and 0 bases at J, with 10 bases between. The CDR3 contains 14 residues. CDR1 and CDR2 (germline): SEHNR, FQNEAQ (reference sequence). Here the CDR3 DNA reads TGTGCCAGCAGCTCAGGGCGTAGCTCCTACGAGCAGTACTTC. The encoded protein is CASSSGRSSYEQYF.

This clone was detected only a few times. V is TRBV6-6 and J is TRBJ2-5; D ambiguous. The CDR3 has 14 amino acids. In germline, CDR1 is MNHNY, CDR2 SVGAGI (reference sequence). With 2 bases removed from V and 3 bases from J, the gap between germline ends came to 10 bases. The CDR3 here is CASSYPRYEETQYF. The CDR3 nucleotides read TGTGCCAGCAGTTACCCTAGATACGAAGAGACCCAGTACTTC.

The chain couples TRBV18 to TRBJ1-1; maybe TRBD1 (6 bases). The CDR3 is made up of 15 amino acids. V was pared by 3 bases and J by 1 base, with 12 bases between. From germline, CDR1 is KGHSH and CDR2 LQKENI. CDR3 protein: CASSPETGQNTEAFF. DNA for the CDR3: TGTGCCAGCTCACCGGAAACAGGGCAGAACACTGAAGCTTTCTTT.

This clone was observed a single time. The V call is TRBV5-1, the J call TRBJ1-2, with TRBD1 matching 7 bases. Looked up from germline, CDR1 is SGHRS and CDR2 is YFSETQ. The CDR3 extends over 15 amino acids. V lost 2 bases and J lost 0; bases outside the gene matches: 4. CDR3: CASSLDGTANYGYTF. The CDR3 nucleotides are TGCGCCAGCAGCTTAGACGGGACAGCTAACTATGGCTACACCTTC. Full variable domain (remainder filled in from reference TRBV5-1 and TRBJ1-2): KAGVTQTPRYLIKTRGQQVTLSCSPISGHRSVSWYQQTPGQGLQFLFEYFSETQRNKGNFPGRFSGRQFSNSRSEMNVSTLELGDSALYLCASSLDGTANYGYTFGSGTRLTVV.

The chain combines TRBV6-1 with TRBJ2-1; D may be TRBD1 (5 bases). This CDR3 spans 15 amino acids. V gave up 5 bases and J gave up 0 bases, with 11 bases separating them. Germline V CDR1 and CDR2: MNHNS, SASEGT. CDR3 DNA sequence: TGTGCCAGCAGTCGACAGTCCAGCTCCTACAATGAGCAGTTCTTC. Its translation is CASSRQSSSYNEQFF.

This chain joins TRBV11-3 and TRBJ2-7; D unresolved. CDR1 and CDR2 from the germline V gene are SGHNT and YENEEA. There are 13 residues in the CDR3. V lost 0 bases and J lost 4, with 7 bases in between. The DNA for the CDR3 is TGTGCCAGCAGCTTAGAGCGGCAGTACGAGCAGTACGTC. It specifies CASSLERQYEQYV.

This rearrangement joins TRBV29-1 to TRBJ2-3, with 7 positions matching TRBD1. This CDR3 is 12 amino acids long. The germline V gene has CDR1 SQVTM and CDR2 ANQGSEA. With 5 bases clipped from V and 5 bases from J, the junction kept 4 bases outside the gene matches. The CDR3 DNA sequence: TGCAGCGTTTCAAACAGGGGAGATACGCAGTATTTT. It yields the protein CSVSNRGDTQYF.

The chain has TRBV28 and TRBJ1-5, with 8 bases that match TRBD1. With V trimmed by 2 bases and J by 3 bases, 9 bases remained unmatched. This CDR3 spans 17 amino acids. Per the germline V gene, CDR1 is MDHEN and CDR2 is SYDVKM. As DNA, the CDR3 is TGTGCCAGCAGTTTAGGGATCAGGGGGCCCGCCAATCAGCCCCAGCATTTT. Residues: CASSLGIRGPANQPQHF.

This CDR3 is CASSLASGRLADTQYF. CDR3 nucleotides: TGCGCCAGCAGCTTGGCTAGCGGGAGATTAGCAGATACGCAGTATTTT. This chain connects TRBV5-1 to TRBJ2-3; 10 bases agree with TRBD2. The CDR3 is made up of 16 amino acids. The germline V gene has CDR1 SGHRS and CDR2 YFSETQ. V shed 0 bases and J 4 bases; nucleotides not matched to a gene: 5.

V and J are TRBV6-5 and TRBJ1-5, with a weak D call TRBD1 (6 bases). Germline V gives CDR1 MNHEY, CDR2 SVGAGI. With 7 bases removed from V and 4 bases from J, the gap between germline ends came to 17 bases. The CDR3 sequence is 15 residues long. CDR3 sequence (DNA): TGTGCCAGCACCCTGGACAGTCCGACGAATCAGCCCCAGCATTTT. It yields the protein CASTLDSPTNQPQHF.

On this clone itself: An end of the junction differs from the germline gene, which may be a read error. The V and J genes are TRBV7-9 and TRBJ2-1; no reliable D call. The CDR3 spans 12 residues. CDR1 is SEHNR, CDR2 FQNEAQ, per germline (reference sequence). The DNA of the CDR3 is TGTTCCAGCAGCCCTGACGAGAGGAGAGAGTTCTTC. This sequence encodes CSSSPDERREFF.

The chain links TRBV7-9 to TRBJ1-1; no firm D call. Trimming shortened V by 4 bases and J by 2 bases, and 8 bases separated the two germline ends. CDR3 length: 13 residues. Germline CDR1 SEHNR, CDR2 FQNEAQ (reference sequence). The CDR3 nucleotides read TGTGCCAGCAGCTCCATGGGCAACACTGAAGCTTTCTTT. It translates to CASSSMGNTEAFF. The whole variable domain, filled in from reference TRBV7-9 and TRBJ1-1, reads DTGVSQNPRHKITKRGQNVTFRCDPISEHNRLYWYRQTLGQGPEFLTYFQNEAQLEKSRLLSDRFSAERPKGSFSTLEIQRTEQGDSAMYLCASSSMGNTEAFFGQGTRLTVV.

The V call is TRBV19, the J call TRBJ1-5; 8 bases map to TRBD1. This CDR3 has 18 amino acids. V lost 3 bases to trimming and J lost 4 bases; unmatched junction nucleotides: 14. Germline V gives CDR1 LNHDA, CDR2 SQIVND (reference sequence). This chain's CDR3 is CASSMPPRTGLGNQPQHF. CDR3 DNA: TGTGCCAGTAGTATGCCCCCCCGGACAGGGCTAGGGAATCAGCCCCAGCATTTT.

The chain is built from TRBV6-5 and TRBJ2-3, with 10 bases identical to TRBD2. CDR1 is MNHEY, CDR2 SVGAGI, per germline. The CDR3 extends over 16 amino acids. V shed 0 bases, J shed 2 bases, and the junction held 2 bases outside the gene matches. The CDR3 spells CASSYSSGRNTDTQYF. CDR3 coding DNA: TGTGCCAGCAGTTACTCTAGCGGGAGGAACACAGATACGCAGTATTTT.

The chain uses TRBV25-1 and TRBJ1-5, with 7 bases lining up with TRBD1. This CDR3 contains 14 residues. The trim removed 6 bases at V and 4 bases at J, leaving 6 bases unmatched. CDR1 and CDR2 from the germline V gene are MGHDK and SYGVNS. The CDR3 loop is CASSYRDSNQPQHF. CDR3 DNA sequence: TGTGCCAGCAGCTACCGGGACAGTAATCAGCCCCAGCATTTT.

Points on this clone: An end of the junction differs from the germline gene, which may be a read error. The chain links TRBV4-1 to TRBJ1-5, with 7 bases identical to TRBD1. CDR1 is MGHRA, CDR2 YSYEKL, per germline. The length of the CDR3 is 16 residues. CDR3 loop: CASSQDAGTVDQPQNF. The CDR3 DNA sequence: TGCGCCAGCAGCCAAGACGCCGGGACAGTTGATCAGCCCCAGAATTTT.

V is TRBV19 and J is TRBJ2-1, with 11 bases identical to TRBD2. The trim removed 3 bases at V and 2 bases at J, leaving 9 bases unmatched. The CDR3 extends over 18 amino acids. Germline V gene sequence: CDR1 LNHDA, CDR2 SQIVND (reference sequence). The CDR3 reads CASSIGTSGILAYNEQFF. CDR3 nucleotides: TGTGCCAGTAGTATTGGGACTAGCGGAATCTTAGCCTACAATGAGCAGTTCTTC.

The chain employs TRBV7-9 and TRBJ1-3; maybe TRBD1 (5 bases). The CDR3 spans 15 residues. Germline-derived CDR1 and CDR2 are SEHNR and FQNEAQ (reference sequence). The V end was cut by 5 bases, the J end by 0 bases, with 11 bases between. Here the CDR3 DNA reads TGTGCCAGCAGCGCAGTCGGGGGCTCTGGAAACACCATATATTTT. This encodes CASSAVGGSGNTIYF.